This T cell receptor (beta chain) was identified in a study of vaccination effects on CD4 cells after COVID-19. Study conclusions and caveats: After vaccination, at late timepoints, clones induced by infection and by vaccine contracted markedly.

V gave up 4 bases and J gave up 7 bases; unmatched junction bases: 15. There are 17 residues in the CDR3. Looked up from germline, CDR1 is SGHAT and CDR2 is FQNNGV. Expansion with viral peptide pools was applied to antigen-specific CD4+ T cells by the ViraFEST assay prior to sequencing. Isolating CD4+ T cells followed about 10 days of culture. A half-medium replacement with IL-2 medium was carried out on days 3 and 7. To note about this clone: Its antigen is unknown.

Sequencing was performed with immunoSEQ multiplex PCR; in TCRdb, only in-frame clones are kept and a portion is missing. The sample holds tens of thousands of clones; more than 80% are singletons and the top ten take 2.5%. The source material was CD4+ T cells from PBMCs cultured with HCoV-229E spike peptides, sampled before COVID-19 vaccination. The sequence came from a human donor who received a COVID-19 vaccine. This chain connects TRBV11-2 to TRBJ1-5; 8 nucleotides agree with TRBD1. Here the CDR3 DNA reads TGTGCCAGCAGCTCGACTACAGGGGGGGAAATCAGCCAGCCCCAGCATTTT. As protein: CASSSTTGGEISQPQHF.